Presented here are 17 T cell receptor beta chains from one specimen sequenced in a study of long-term antiretroviral therapy in people with HIV. Version v3.0 of the immunoSEQ assay ran at survey level. Profiled with immunoSEQ multiplex PCR; TCRdb holds only in-frame clones, not every one. The sample lists 30,000 or so clones; about nine tenths were seen once. The material was unsorted PBMCs, obtained 5.2 years after starting antiretroviral therapy. The receptors originated from a middle-aged woman with HIV.

The rearrangement uses TRBV7-9 and TRBJ1-2; a possible D gene is TRBD1 (6 bases). This CDR3 is built from 15 residues. CDR1 SEHNR and CDR2 FQNEAQ come from the germline V gene (reference sequence). The V and J ends lost 0 bases and 13 bases respectively, with 21 bases between them. The CDR3 is CASSLAGTRPLAPTF. In DNA, the CDR3 is TGTGCCAGCAGCTTAGCCGGGACAAGGCCCCTGGCTCCCACCTTC.

The chain couples TRBV28 to TRBJ2-3; D is tentatively TRBD1 or TRBD2 (5 bases each). V was pared by 6 bases and J by 5 bases, with 6 bases between. CDR1 is MDHEN and CDR2 is SYDVKM in the germline V gene. The CDR3 runs 11 residues. The CDR3 protein is CASRGVDTQYF. The CDR3 coding sequence is TGTGCCAGCAGGGGGGTAGATACGCAGTATTTT.

This clone was seen just once. The CDR3 is CASSQVSKQAGELFF. CDR3 bases: TGCGCCAGCAGCCAAGTCTCTAAACAAGCCGGGGAGCTGTTTTTT. This rearrangement joins TRBV4-1 to TRBJ2-2; D not certain. Germline loops: CDR1 MGHRA, CDR2 YSYEKL. Trimming removed 1 base at V and 6 bases at J, with 12 bases between. CDR3 length: 15 amino acids.

The chain uses TRBV6-1 and TRBJ2-3; D gene unclear. The length of the CDR3 is 14 residues. The V end was cut by 1 base, the J end by 2 bases, with 7 bases between. Germline lookup yields CDR1 MNHNS and CDR2 SASEGT. In nucleotides, the CDR3 is TGTGCCAGCAGTGAAGTCCCTTACACAGATACGCAGTATTTT. It translates to CASSEVPYTDTQYF.

The rearrangement uses TRBV7-6 and TRBJ2-3; 9 bases are shared with TRBD2. The CDR3 loop spans 16 amino acids. Germline V lookup: CDR1 SGHVS, CDR2 FNYEAQ. The trim removed 5 bases at V and 0 bases at J, leaving 6 bases unmatched. The CDR3 reads CASSLLTSGSTDTQYF. In DNA, the CDR3 is TGTGCCAGCAGCCTTTTGACTAGCGGTAGCACAGATACGCAGTATTTT.

The V call is TRBV9, the J call TRBJ2-5, with D uncertain. The CDR3 is 13 residues long. The germline gives CDR1 SGDLS, CDR2 YYNGEE. V lost 0 bases and J 4 bases, leaving 7 bases between the germline ends. The CDR3 reads CASSVGVPETQYF. The CDR3 DNA sequence: TGTGCCAGCAGCGTAGGAGTCCCAGAGACCCAGTACTTC.

J is TRBJ1-1 and V is TRBV10-3; weak D call: TRBD1 (5 bases). CDR3 length: 13 amino acids. Deletions cut 8 bases from V and 5 bases from J, with 15 bases between. Germline values: CDR1 ENHRY, CDR2 SYGVKD. The CDR3 loop reads CAIASGLETEAFF. The CDR3, as DNA: TGTGCCATCGCTTCAGGGCTAGAGACTGAAGCTTTCTTT.

This sequence joins TRBV10-1 and TRBJ1-2; D is possibly TRBD1 (5 bases). The ends were cut back, 3 bases at V and 4 bases at J, with 21 bases in the middle. The length of the CDR3 is 17 residues. In germline, CDR1 is WNHNN, CDR2 SYGVQD (reference sequence). This CDR3 is CASSDTLGATAFYGYTF. The CDR3 bases are TGCGCCAGCAGTGACACCCTTGGGGCGACAGCCTTCTATGGCTACACCTTC.

CDR3 DNA sequence: TGTGCCTGGAGTGTACTGGGGGGCACTGAAGCTTTCTTT. Its protein is CAWSVLGGTEAFF. The rearrangement links TRBV30 to TRBJ1-1; D is possibly TRBD1 (5 bases). The CDR3 has 13 residues. The germline V and J ends were trimmed by 0 bases and 4 bases, with 9 bases remaining between them. From germline, CDR1 is GTSNPN and CDR2 SVGIG (reference sequence).

The genes are TRBV5-5 and TRBJ1-6, with 8 bases aligning to TRBD1. The junction had 11 bases not matched to a gene; V was cut back by 1 base and J by 2 bases. The CDR3 consists of 19 residues. Germline values: CDR1 SGHKS, CDR2 YYEKEE (reference sequence). Here the CDR3 reads CASSLLGQGARTYNSPLHF. The CDR3, as DNA: TGTGCCAGCAGCTTGCTTGGACAGGGTGCTAGGACCTATAATTCACCCCTCCACTTT.

This clone appeared once. This chain links TRBV6-5 with TRBJ1-2; the D is unclear. The germline V gene encodes CDR1 MNHEY and CDR2 SVGAGI. The CDR3 totals 13 residues. Trimming pared 6 bases from V and 2 bases from J, leaving 10 bases between. The DNA for the CDR3 is TGTGCCAGCAGACGCCCGGGAAACTATGGCTACACCTTC. Translation gives CASRRPGNYGYTF.

V is TRBV9 and J is TRBJ2-5, with 7 bases lining up with TRBD2. Losses at the gene ends were 0 bases for V and 5 bases for J; bases not matched to a gene: 10. Germline loops: CDR1 SGDLS, CDR2 YYNGEE. The CDR3 spans 16 residues. The DNA of the CDR3 is TGTGCCAGCAGCGTAGCGGGGGGAGATAGGAAGGAGACCCAGTACTTC. Translated, it gives CASSVAGGDRKETQYF.

This chain uses TRBV10-1 with TRBJ1-2; D not certain. Between the trimmed V and J ends, which lost 5 bases and 2 bases, there was a span of 9 bases. The CDR3 loop spans 13 amino acids. Germline CDR1 is WNHNN and CDR2 is SYGVQD (reference sequence). CDR3 sequence (DNA): TGCGCCAGCAGTCCTTCACGAAACTATGGCTACACCTTC. Protein sequence: CASSPSRNYGYTF.

This chain uses TRBV5-4 with TRBJ2-7, with 10 bases aligning to TRBD1. The V gene's germline CDR1 is SGHNT and CDR2 YYREEE (reference sequence). The junction had 4 bases not matched to a gene; V was cut back by 4 bases and J by 3 bases. The CDR3 loop spans 14 amino acids. CDR3: CASSAGQGIYEQYF. In DNA form, the CDR3 reads TGTGCCAGCAGCGCGGGACAGGGGATCTACGAGCAGTACTTC.

The chain joins TRBV10-3 to TRBJ2-1; D is perhaps TRBD2 (5 bases). The CDR3 length is 17 residues. Trimming took off 0 bases at V and 4 bases at J, with 16 bases between the two ends. Germline loops: CDR1 ENHRY, CDR2 SYGVKD. CDR3 protein: CAISESRAKKAYNEQFF. CDR3 in DNA: TGTGCCATCAGTGAGTCGAGGGCCAAAAAGGCTTACAATGAGCAGTTCTTC.

The V call is TRBV5-5, the J call TRBJ2-3; 9 bases are shared with TRBD2. Germline V gene data show CDR1 as SGHKS and CDR2 as YYEKEE (reference sequence). The CDR3 is 15 residues long. The J segment lost 5 bases and the V segment lost 4 bases, leaving 8 bases of the junction unmatched. The CDR3: CASSVSRGGKDTQYF. The CDR3, as DNA: TGTGCCAGCAGCGTCTCGCGGGGGGGAAAAGATACGCAGTATTTT.

The rearrangement joins TRBV7-6 to TRBJ2-7; the match to TRBD1 covers 7 bases. J was trimmed by 2 bases and V by 5 bases; bases with no gene match: 6. The CDR3 covers 14 residues. Germline V lookup: CDR1 SGHVS, CDR2 FNYEAQ. CDR3: CASSRTTGAYEQYF. Written as DNA, the CDR3 is TGTGCCAGCAGCCGAACCACAGGGGCCTACGAGCAGTACTTC. Full variable domain (remainder filled in from reference TRBV7-6 and TRBJ2-7): GAGVSQSPRYKVTKRGQDVALRCDPISGHVSLYWYRQALGQGPEFLTYFNYEAQQDKSGLPNDRFSAERPEGSISTLTIQRTEQRDSAMYRCASSRTTGAYEQYFGPGTRLTVT.